The clone carrying this T cell receptor (beta chain) was recorded a few times. The data were obtained in a study of neoadjuvant anti-PD-1 for oral cavity cancer. TCRdb's copy holds only in-frame clones and misses some; the assay was immunoSEQ multiplex PCR. This sample has about 15,000 clones; about two thirds occur once, and the top ten carry over 2%. From germline, CDR1 is LNHDA and CDR2 SQIVND (reference sequence). The V end was cut by 9 bases, the J end by 4 bases, with 19 bases between. The CDR3 length is 15 residues. Sequencing used PBMCs, obtained before nivolumab (anti-PD-1) treatment. The V gene is TRBV19, the J gene TRBJ1-5, with D perhaps TRBD1 (6 bases). The TCR was taken from a person aged 35-79 years with oral cavity squamous cell carcinoma. CDR3 in amino acids: CASIGRQGSNQPQHF. CDR3 DNA sequence: TGTGCCAGCATTGGTAGGCAGGGGTCAAATCAGCCCCAGCATTTT. Based on the CDR3 plus reference TRBV19 and TRBJ1-5, the full variable domain is DGGITQSPKYLFRKEGQNVTLSCEQNLNHDAMYWYRQDPGQGLRLIYYSQIVNDFQKGDIAEGYSVSREKKESFPLTVTSAQKNPTAFYLCASIGRQGSNQPQHFGDGTRLSIL.